These 21 T cell receptor beta chains were sequenced from one sample in a study of siplizumab effects on memory and regulatory T cells. Measured with immunoSEQ multiplex PCR; TCRdb has only the in-frame clones, and not every one. Among 100,000 or so clones listed, about 92% were seen once. Sequenced sample: CD4+ T cells sorted from blood. The receptor source for this set is a human donor in good health.

This clone appeared once. The chain joins TRBV19 to TRBJ2-7, with 9 bases aligning to TRBD1. V lost 6 bases to trimming and J lost 7 bases; unmatched junction nucleotides: 13. This CDR3 is built from 15 residues. The germline V gene has CDR1 LNHDA and CDR2 SQIVND (reference sequence). The CDR3 here is CASSHPGQGREEQYF. The DNA of the CDR3 is TGTGCCAGTAGCCACCCGGGACAGGGACGAGAAGAGCAGTACTTC. The full variable domain, rest sourced from reference TRBV19 and TRBJ2-7, is DGGITQSPKYLFRKEGQNVTLSCEQNLNHDAMYWYRQDPGQGLRLIYYSQIVNDFQKGDIAEGYSVSREKKESFPLTVTSAQKNPTAFYLCASSHPGQGREEQYFGPGTRLTVT.

J is TRBJ1-2 and V is TRBV5-4, with TRBD1 as a possible D gene (6 bases). The V end lost 3 bases, the J end lost 4 bases, and 16 bases lay between the germline ends. CDR3 length equals 15 residues. Germline CDR1 and CDR2: SGHNT and YYREEE (reference sequence). CDR3 nucleotides: TGTGCCAGCAGCTCGGGGACGGGACAAGGCTATGGCTACACCTTC. Residues: CASSSGTGQGYGYTF.

The chain links TRBV27 to TRBJ1-4, with D uncertain. The CDR3 sequence is 13 residues long. CDR1 and CDR2 (germline): MNHEY, SMNVEV (reference sequence). V lost 7 bases to trimming and J lost 0 bases, with 6 bases between them. CDR3 nucleotides: TGTGCCAGCAAGCCAGCAACTAATGAAAAACTGTTTTTT. Residues: CASKPATNEKLFF.

The V call is TRBV29-1, the J call TRBJ1-4; possibly TRBD1 for D (5 bases). The CDR3 covers 12 residues. Deletions cut 3 bases from V and 7 bases from J, with 9 bases between. In germline, CDR1 is SQVTM, CDR2 ANQGSEA. In nucleotides, the CDR3 is TGCAGCGTTGAGGCGGGGGGTGAAAAACTGTTTTTT. Translation: CSVEAGGEKLFF.

The chain joins TRBV19 to TRBJ1-3; no firm D call. Germline V gene sequence: CDR1 LNHDA, CDR2 SQIVND (reference sequence). Trimming took off 4 bases at V and 0 bases at J, with 7 bases between the two ends. CDR3 length: 14 amino acids. The CDR3, as DNA: TGTGCCAGTAGTACGGGGTACTCTGGAAACACCATATATTTT. Translating gives CASSTGYSGNTIYF.

V gene TRBV5-5 combines with J gene TRBJ2-6, with D perhaps TRBD2 (6 bases). Trimming removed 0 bases from V and 4 bases from J, with 17 bases in between. CDR3 length: 18 amino acids. The germline V gene has CDR1 SGHKS and CDR2 YYEKEE (reference sequence). The CDR3 coding sequence is TGTGCCAGCAGCTTGGAAGACCCCGGGGGAGCCGGGGCCAACGTCCTGACTTTC. Its protein product is CASSLEDPGGAGANVLTF.

The chain combines TRBV30 with TRBJ2-2; D is tentatively TRBD1 or TRBD2 (5 bases each). Germline CDR1 GTSNPN, CDR2 SVGIG (reference sequence). This CDR3 has 13 residues. The germline V and J ends were trimmed by 8 bases and 8 bases, with 18 bases remaining between them. The chain's CDR3 is CAQTSGLVGELFF. DNA of the CDR3: TGTGCCCAAACCTCGGGGCTTGTGGGGGAGCTGTTTTTT. The full variable domain, rest sourced from reference TRBV30 and TRBJ2-2, is SQTIHQWPATLVQPVGSPLSLECTVEGTSNPNLYWYRQAAGRGLQLLFYSVGIGQISSEVPQNLSASRPQDRQFILSSKKLLLSDSGFYLCAQTSGLVGELFFGEGSRLTVL.

The rearrangement uses TRBV7-9 and TRBJ2-3, with D uncertain. This CDR3 is 13 amino acids long. CDR1 is SEHNR and CDR2 is FQNEAQ in the germline V gene (reference sequence). Trimming shortened V by 4 bases and J by 1 base, and 6 bases separated the two germline ends. CDR3 region: CASSSAGTDTQYF. CDR3 coding DNA: TGTGCCAGCAGCTCGGCGGGCACAGATACGCAGTATTTT.

The chain combines TRBV7-9 with TRBJ2-5; 9 bases match TRBD2. Per the germline V gene, CDR1 is SEHNR and CDR2 is FQNEAQ (reference sequence). J gave up 4 bases and V 2 bases, and 17 bases lay outside the gene matches. This CDR3 is built from 19 residues. The CDR3 DNA sequence: TGTGCCAGCAGCTTATTAGGATCTCGAACTAGCGGGCCTTTAGAGACCCAGTACTTC. This sequence encodes CASSLLGSRTSGPLETQYF.

The chain uses TRBV5-1 and TRBJ2-5; D call uncertain. V was shortened by 0 bases and J by 0 bases, with 9 bases between the two germline ends. Germline loops: CDR1 SGHRS, CDR2 YFSETQ. The length of the CDR3 is 15 residues. CDR3 sequence: CASSLARSYQETQYF. The CDR3 coding sequence is TGCGCCAGCAGCTTGGCGCGCTCGTACCAAGAGACCCAGTACTTC.

V and J are TRBV7-2 and TRBJ1-2; 7 bases map to TRBD1. The J segment lost 7 bases and the V segment lost 2 bases, leaving 4 bases of the junction unmatched. Germline V gives CDR1 SGHTA, CDR2 FQGNSA. There are 13 residues in the CDR3. The CDR3 DNA sequence: TGTGCCAGCAGCTTAATTTACAGGGGTGGCTACACCTTC. Translating it yields CASSLIYRGGYTF.

The chain uses TRBV5-1 and TRBJ2-1; 10 nucleotides agree with TRBD2. Trimming at V came to 1 base and at J to 1 base, leaving 8 bases not matched to a gene. The CDR3 covers 18 residues. Looked up from germline, CDR1 is SGHRS and CDR2 is YFSETQ. The CDR3 reads CASSLNSGGRSSYNEQFF. The CDR3 bases are TGCGCCAGCAGCTTGAATAGCGGGGGGAGAAGTTCCTACAATGAGCAGTTCTTC.

The chain uses TRBV19 and TRBJ2-5; TRBD1 is a possible D gene (7 bases). CDR1 is LNHDA, CDR2 SQIVND, per germline (reference sequence). Trimming removed 2 bases from V and 5 bases from J, with 9 bases in between. The CDR3 consists of 13 residues. CDR3 amino acids: CASSIQGGETQYF. The DNA of the CDR3 is TGTGCCAGTAGTATACAGGGGGGCGAGACCCAGTACTTC.

The chain carries TRBV9 and TRBJ2-1, with D possibly matching TRBD1 (5 bases). Germline values: CDR1 SGDLS, CDR2 YYNGEE. This CDR3 contains 16 residues. V was pared by 0 bases and J by 3 bases, with 13 bases between. The CDR3 loop reads CASSVAAGIGYNEQFF. In nucleotides, the CDR3 is TGTGCCAGCAGCGTAGCGGCAGGGATAGGCTACAATGAGCAGTTCTTC.

The chain has TRBV27 and TRBJ2-5, with no clear D. This CDR3 has 12 amino acids. CDR1 is MNHEY and CDR2 is SMNVEV in the germline V gene (reference sequence). V was clipped by 6 bases and J by 5 bases, with 10 bases between them. The CDR3 nucleotides are TGTGCCAGCAGCGTGAATGGGGAGACCCAGTACTTC. As protein: CASSVNGETQYF.

CDR3 residues: CASGLGGTGELFF. CDR3 sequence (DNA): TGTGCTAGTGGTTTGGGGGGTACCGGGGAGCTGTTTTTT. This chain connects TRBV12-5 to TRBJ2-2, with D hard to call. The CDR3 runs 13 residues. The V end lost 1 base, the J end lost 5 bases, and 5 bases lay between the germline ends. Germline assignment: CDR1 LGHNT and CDR2 FRNRAP. Full variable domain (rest looked up from reference TRBV12-5 and TRBJ2-2): DARVTQTPRHKVTEMGQEVTMRCQPILGHNTVFWYRQTMMQGLELLAYFRNRAPLDDSGMPKDRFSAEMPDATLATLKIQPSEPRDSAVYFCASGLGGTGELFFGEGSRLTVL.

V gene TRBV5-4 combines with J gene TRBJ2-3; D is uncertain. Deletions cut 4 bases from V and 7 bases from J, with 16 bases between. Germline assignment: CDR1 SGHNT and CDR2 YYREEE (reference sequence). This CDR3 has 14 residues. DNA of the CDR3: TGTGCCAGCAGCAGAGGCCGGAGCGAGCATACGCAGTATTTT. As protein: CASSRGRSEHTQYF.

The V gene is TRBV18, the J gene TRBJ1-5; possible D gene TRBD1, 5 bases. The V gene lost 4 bases and the J gene lost 2 bases, with 15 bases spanning the gap. Germline V gene data show CDR1 as KGHSH and CDR2 as LQKENI. The CDR3 has 16 amino acids. The CDR3 spells CASSQGNLVGNQPQHF. CDR3 in DNA: TGTGCCAGCTCACAGGGGAACTTAGTTGGCAATCAGCCCCAGCATTTT.

The chain links TRBV7-3 to TRBJ2-3; the D gene is possibly TRBD1 (5 bases). V shed 5 bases and J shed 2 bases, with 20 bases lying between them. In germline, CDR1 is SGHTA, CDR2 FQGTGA. The CDR3 spans 17 residues. CDR3 protein: CASSLRGAGIHTDTQYF. The CDR3 region has the DNA TGTGCCAGCAGCCTAAGGGGTGCAGGGATACACACAGATACGCAGTATTTT.

J is TRBJ1-5 and V is TRBV6-1; the D is unclear. V was pared by 6 bases and J by 1 base, with 4 bases between. CDR1 and CDR2 from the germline V gene are MNHNS and SASEGT. CDR3 length: 12 residues. Here the CDR3 reads CASRGSNQPQHF. CDR3 DNA sequence: TGTGCCAGCAGGGGGAGCAATCAGCCCCAGCATTTT.

The gene calls are TRBV20-1 and TRBJ2-5; D remains unclear. The germline gives CDR1 DFQATT, CDR2 SNEGSKA (reference sequence). The CDR3 totals 11 residues. V lost 5 bases and J 9 bases, leaving 13 bases between the germline ends. CDR3 region: CSAPHSGAQYF. The DNA for the CDR3 is TGCAGTGCTCCTCATTCTGGGGCCCAGTACTTC.